One and the same sample provided the 17 T cell receptor beta chains below, sequenced in a study of control samples from healthy donors and cancer patients. Clones were sequenced by immunoSEQ multiplex PCR, and TCRdb holds only the in-frame ones, with some missing. The data contain fewer than 200,000 clones, around 88% of them singletons. Source material: blood. The receptors here all came from a woman aged 30 to 39 in good health.

The genes are TRBV14 and TRBJ2-1; D remains unclear. From germline, CDR1 is SGHDN and CDR2 FVKESK. With 1 base removed from V and 7 bases from J, the gap between germline ends came to 11 bases. The CDR3 has 14 residues. The CDR3 protein is CASSQVRLKNEQFF. As DNA, the CDR3 is TGTGCCAGCAGCCAAGTTAGGTTGAAAAATGAGCAGTTCTTC.

V and J are TRBV7-9 and TRBJ2-7; D may be TRBD2 (5 bases). V was cut by 5 bases and J by 3 bases, with 5 bases left in between. The CDR3 runs to 11 residues. CDR1 and CDR2 (germline): SEHNR, FQNEAQ (reference sequence). The CDR3 DNA follows: TGTGCCAGCAGCCGGGACTACGAGCAGTACGTC. This gives the protein CASSRDYEQYV.

The V and J genes are TRBV7-9 and TRBJ1-2, with 10 nucleotides matching TRBD1. The CDR3 has 17 amino acids. Germline CDR1 SEHNR, CDR2 FQNEAQ (reference sequence). V gave up 0 bases and J gave up 4 bases; unmatched junction bases: 8. CDR3 residues: CASSLAHGTGASYGYTF. In DNA, the CDR3 is TGTGCCAGCAGCTTAGCGCACGGGACAGGGGCGAGCTATGGCTACACCTTC.

The chain links TRBV19 to TRBJ1-3, with unresolved D. V lost 2 bases to trimming and J lost 0 bases, with 11 bases between them. CDR1 LNHDA and CDR2 SQIVND come from the germline V gene (reference sequence). CDR3 length: 16 amino acids. CDR3 nucleotides: TGTGCCAGTAGTATAACCGGGCCGTTCTCTGGAAACACCATATATTTT. Translating it yields CASSITGPFSGNTIYF. The full variable domain, completed using reference TRBV19 and TRBJ1-3, is DGGITQSPKYLFRKEGQNVTLSCEQNLNHDAMYWYRQDPGQGLRLIYYSQIVNDFQKGDIAEGYSVSREKKESFPLTVTSAQKNPTAFYLCASSITGPFSGNTIYFGEGSWLTVV.

The chain is built from TRBV3-1 (or the pseudogene TRBV3-2) and TRBJ1-5; D may be TRBD1 (5 bases). There are 14 residues in the CDR3. Germline lookup yields CDR1 LGHDT and CDR2 YNNKEL (reference sequence). Trimming took off 0 bases at V and 11 bases at J, with 14 bases between the two ends. The CDR3 loop is CASSQEGGAGTQHF. For the CDR3, the DNA is TGTGCCAGCAGCCAAGAAGGCGGGGCCGGGACCCAGCATTTT.

The chain uses TRBV6-1 and TRBJ1-6; TRBD1 is a possible D gene (6 bases). V lost 3 bases, J lost 6 bases, and 12 bases lay in between. This CDR3 region has 15 residues. Germline values: CDR1 MNHNS, CDR2 SASEGT. In DNA form, the CDR3 reads TGTGCCAGCAGTGAGATGACAGGTGTTAATTCACCCCTCCACTTT. Translating it yields CASSEMTGVNSPLHF.

The genes are TRBV7-8 and TRBJ2-7, with 9 bases matching TRBD1. The CDR3 contains 17 residues. Trimming cost V 5 bases and J 7 bases; bases outside gene matches: 18. In germline, CDR1 is SGHVS, CDR2 FQNEAQ. The CDR3 sequence is CASSPRLLGQGPREQYF. The CDR3, as DNA: TGTGCCAGCAGCCCCCGGCTGTTGGGACAGGGTCCCAGGGAGCAGTACTTC. The full variable domain, with the rest looked up from reference TRBV7-8 and TRBJ2-7, is GAGVSQSPRYKVAKRGQDVALRCDPISGHVSLFWYQQALGQGPEFLTYFQNEAQLDKSGLPSDRFFAERPEGSVSTLKIQRTQQEDSAVYLCASSPRLLGQGPREQYFGPGTRLTVT.

This clone has just one count. The chain has TRBV5-1 and TRBJ2-5, with TRBD2 identical over 11 bases. In germline, CDR1 is SGHRS, CDR2 YFSETQ. Trimming at V came to 8 bases and at J to 0 bases, leaving 3 bases not matched to a gene. The CDR3 is made up of 14 amino acids. The CDR3 loop reads CASRTSGYQETQYF. The DNA of the CDR3 is TGCGCCAGTCGGACTAGCGGGTACCAAGAGACCCAGTACTTC.

Turning to this clone: The conserved closing phenylalanine or tryptophan is absent in this CDR3, likely reflecting a read error. This rearrangement joins TRBV11-2 to TRBJ1-6; 9 bases map to TRBD1. The CDR3 has 14 amino acids. Germline values: CDR1 SGHAT, CDR2 FQNNGV. J gave up 8 bases and V 3 bases, and 2 bases lay outside the gene matches. CDR3: CASSFGQGHSPLHL. As DNA, the CDR3 is TGTGCCAGCAGCTTCGGACAGGGGCATTCACCCCTCCACCTT.

J is TRBJ1-1 and V is TRBV19; 8 bases map to TRBD1. V was clipped by 4 bases and J by 3 bases; unmatched bases: 1. CDR1 LNHDA and CDR2 SQIVND come from the germline V gene (reference sequence). This CDR3 comprises 13 residues. The chain's CDR3 is CASSTDRDTEAFF. The CDR3 DNA follows: TGTGCCAGTAGTACGGACAGGGACACTGAAGCTTTCTTT.

This clone was counted only a few times. The CDR3 nucleotides are TGTGCCATCAGTAATATGGGGAACTACGAGCAGTACTTC. Its protein is CAISNMGNYEQYF. The genes are TRBV10-3 and TRBJ2-7; D remains ambiguous. There are 13 residues in the CDR3. CDR1 ENHRY and CDR2 SYGVKD come from the germline V gene. The V and J ends lost 5 bases and 3 bases respectively, with 11 bases between them.

This sequence joins TRBV7-2 and TRBJ2-2; maybe TRBD2 (5 bases). V was cut by 5 bases and J by 4 bases, with 11 bases left in between. The germline V gene has CDR1 SGHTA and CDR2 FQGNSA. This CDR3 region has 14 residues. The DNA of the CDR3 is TGTGCCAGCAGCCACGGCCGGGGCACCGGGGAGCTGTTTTTT. Translated, it gives CASSHGRGTGELFF. Together with reference TRBV7-2 and TRBJ2-2, the CDR3 gives the full variable domain: GAGVSQSPSNKVTEKGKDVELRCDPISGHTALYWYRQSLGQGLEFLIYFQGNSAPDKSGLPSDRFSAERTGGSVSTLTIQRTQQEDSAVYLCASSHGRGTGELFFGEGSRLTVL.

This rearrangement joins TRBV11-2 to TRBJ1-1, with unresolved D. The germline CDR1 and CDR2 sequences are SGHAT and FQNNGV. CDR3 length: 14 residues. Trimming shortened V by 1 base and J by 2 bases, and 8 bases separated the two germline ends. CDR3 amino acids: CASSLGGANTEAFF. The CDR3 region has the DNA TGTGCCAGCAGCTTAGGAGGCGCCAACACTGAAGCTTTCTTT.

CDR3 in DNA: TGTGCCAGCAGCGTAGATGTTAGGACGGGGGGAGCTGAAGCTTTCTTT. Amino acid sequence: CASSVDVRTGGAEAFF. V and J are TRBV9 and TRBJ1-1; maybe TRBD1 (5 bases). CDR1 SGDLS and CDR2 YYNGEE come from the germline V gene. This CDR3 has 16 amino acids. With 0 bases removed from V and 6 bases from J, the gap between germline ends came to 18 bases. The variable domain in full, completed from reference TRBV9 and TRBJ1-1, reads DSGVTQTPKHLITATGQRVTLRCSPRSGDLSVYWYQQSLDQGLQFLIQYYNGEERAKGNILERFSAQQFPDLHSELNLSSLELGDSALYFCASSVDVRTGGAEAFFGQGTRLTVV.

This chain links TRBV24-1 with TRBJ2-6; 7 nucleotides align to TRBD1. The length of the CDR3 is 17 residues. Germline lookup yields CDR1 KGHDR and CDR2 SFDVKD. Trimming removed 6 bases from V and 4 bases from J; junction bases left unmatched: 11. The CDR3 sequence is CATSPGTEVFGANVLTF. The CDR3 DNA follows: TGTGCCACCAGTCCGGGGACAGAGGTGTTCGGGGCCAACGTCCTGACTTTC.

The J gene is TRBJ2-6, the V gene TRBV5-1; D is perhaps TRBD1 (6 bases). The CDR3 extends over 19 amino acids. CDR1 and CDR2 from the germline V gene are SGHRS and YFSETQ. V lost 3 bases, J lost 1 base, and 20 bases lay in between. The CDR3, as DNA: TGCGCCAGCAGCTATACAACCGGGACACTCTCTTCTGGGGCCAACGTCCTGACTTTC. This gives the protein CASSYTTGTLSSGANVLTF.

V is TRBV25-1 and J is TRBJ1-1; D might be TRBD1 (5 bases). CDR3 size: 15 residues. Germline assignment: CDR1 MGHDK and CDR2 SYGVNS. V was clipped by 1 base and J by 1 base, with 10 bases between them. The CDR3 is CASSEFGATNTEAFF. The CDR3 bases are TGTGCCAGCAGTGAATTTGGGGCTACGAACACTGAAGCTTTCTTT.